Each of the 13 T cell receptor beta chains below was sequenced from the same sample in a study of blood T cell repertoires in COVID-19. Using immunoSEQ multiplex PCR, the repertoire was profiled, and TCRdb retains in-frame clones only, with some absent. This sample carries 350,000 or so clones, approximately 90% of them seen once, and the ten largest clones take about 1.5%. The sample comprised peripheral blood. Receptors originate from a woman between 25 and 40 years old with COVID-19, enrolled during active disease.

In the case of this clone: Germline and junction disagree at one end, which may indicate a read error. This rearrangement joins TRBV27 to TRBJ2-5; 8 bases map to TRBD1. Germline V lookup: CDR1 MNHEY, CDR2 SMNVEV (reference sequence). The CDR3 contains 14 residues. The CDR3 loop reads CASSLDRGQGTQYF. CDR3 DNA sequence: TGTGCCAGCAGTCTAGACAGGGGTCAAGGGACCCAGTACTTC.

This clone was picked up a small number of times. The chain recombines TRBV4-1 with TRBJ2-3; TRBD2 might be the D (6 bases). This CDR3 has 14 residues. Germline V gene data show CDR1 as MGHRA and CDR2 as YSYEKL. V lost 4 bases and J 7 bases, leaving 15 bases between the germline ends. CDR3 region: CASSRQEGRNTQYF. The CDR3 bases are TGCGCCAGCAGCCGCCAGGAGGGGCGAAATACGCAGTATTTT.

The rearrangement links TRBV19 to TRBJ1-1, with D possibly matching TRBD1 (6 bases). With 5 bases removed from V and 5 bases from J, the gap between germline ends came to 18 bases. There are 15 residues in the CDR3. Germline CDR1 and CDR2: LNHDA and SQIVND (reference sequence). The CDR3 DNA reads TGTGCCAGTAGTCCAGACCTTCCAGGGGAAACTGAAGCTTTCTTT. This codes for CASSPDLPGETEAFF.

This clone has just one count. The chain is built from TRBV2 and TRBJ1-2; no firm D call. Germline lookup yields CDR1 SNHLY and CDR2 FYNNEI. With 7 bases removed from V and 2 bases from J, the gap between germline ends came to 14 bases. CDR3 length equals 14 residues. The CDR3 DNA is TGTGCCAGCATACGTGATTTTAGAAACTATGGCTACACCTTC. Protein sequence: CASIRDFRNYGYTF.

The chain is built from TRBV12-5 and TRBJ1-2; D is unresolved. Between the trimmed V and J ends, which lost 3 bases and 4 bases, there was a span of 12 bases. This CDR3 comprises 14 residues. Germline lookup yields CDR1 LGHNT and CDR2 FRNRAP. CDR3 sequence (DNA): TGTGCTAGTGGTTTCACTGACAAGTTCTATGGCTACACCTTC. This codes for CASGFTDKFYGYTF.

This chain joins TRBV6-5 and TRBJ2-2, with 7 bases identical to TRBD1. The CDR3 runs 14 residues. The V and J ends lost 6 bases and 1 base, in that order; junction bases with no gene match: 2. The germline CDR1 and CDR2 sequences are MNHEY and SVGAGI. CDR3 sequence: CASRNRGNTGELFF. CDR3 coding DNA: TGTGCCAGCAGAAACAGGGGGAACACCGGGGAGCTGTTTTTT.

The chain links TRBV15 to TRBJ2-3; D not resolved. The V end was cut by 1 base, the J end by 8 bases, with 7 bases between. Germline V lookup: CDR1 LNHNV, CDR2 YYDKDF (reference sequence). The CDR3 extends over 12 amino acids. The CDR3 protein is CATSRAGSTQYF. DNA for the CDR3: TGTGCCACCAGCAGAGCGGGTTCTACGCAGTATTTT.

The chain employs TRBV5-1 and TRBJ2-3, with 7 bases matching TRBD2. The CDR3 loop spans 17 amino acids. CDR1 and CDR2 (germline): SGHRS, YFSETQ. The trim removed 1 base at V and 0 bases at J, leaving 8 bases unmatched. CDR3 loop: CASSLNLGGGSTDTQYF. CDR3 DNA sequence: TGCGCCAGCAGCTTGAATCTCGGCGGGGGAAGCACAGATACGCAGTATTTT.

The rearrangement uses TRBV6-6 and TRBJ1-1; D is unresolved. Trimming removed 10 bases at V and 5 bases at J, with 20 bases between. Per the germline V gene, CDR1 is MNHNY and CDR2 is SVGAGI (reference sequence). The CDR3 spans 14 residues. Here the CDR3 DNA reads TGTGCCACCTCGGGGTCCCCAACGGGGACTGAAGCTTTCTTT. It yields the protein CATSGSPTGTEAFF.

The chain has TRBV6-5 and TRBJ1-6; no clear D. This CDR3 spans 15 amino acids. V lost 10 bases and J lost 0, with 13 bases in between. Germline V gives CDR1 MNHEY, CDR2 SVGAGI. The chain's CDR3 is CATSKSSSYNSPLHF. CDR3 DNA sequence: TGTGCCACCTCGAAAAGTAGCTCCTATAATTCACCCCTCCACTTT.

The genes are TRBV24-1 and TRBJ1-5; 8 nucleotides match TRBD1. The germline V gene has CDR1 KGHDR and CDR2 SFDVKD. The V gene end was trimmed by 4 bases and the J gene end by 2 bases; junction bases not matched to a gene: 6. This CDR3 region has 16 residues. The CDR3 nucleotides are TGTGCCACCAGTGACTCCGGACAGGGCCGCAATCAGCCCCAGCATTTT. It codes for CATSDSGQGRNQPQHF.

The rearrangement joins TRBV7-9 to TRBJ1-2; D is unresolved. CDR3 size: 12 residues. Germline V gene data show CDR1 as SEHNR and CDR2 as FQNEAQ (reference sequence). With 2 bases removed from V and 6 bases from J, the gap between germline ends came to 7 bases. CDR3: CASSLFGDGYTF. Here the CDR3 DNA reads TGTGCCAGCAGCTTATTCGGGGATGGCTACACCTTC.

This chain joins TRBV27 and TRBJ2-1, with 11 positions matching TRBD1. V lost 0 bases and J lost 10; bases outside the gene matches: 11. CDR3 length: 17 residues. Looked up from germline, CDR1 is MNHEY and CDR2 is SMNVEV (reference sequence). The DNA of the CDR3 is TGTGCCAGCAGTTTATCGGAGTTAGGACAGGGGGCAGGGGAGCAGTTCTTC. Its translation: CASSLSELGQGAGEQFF.